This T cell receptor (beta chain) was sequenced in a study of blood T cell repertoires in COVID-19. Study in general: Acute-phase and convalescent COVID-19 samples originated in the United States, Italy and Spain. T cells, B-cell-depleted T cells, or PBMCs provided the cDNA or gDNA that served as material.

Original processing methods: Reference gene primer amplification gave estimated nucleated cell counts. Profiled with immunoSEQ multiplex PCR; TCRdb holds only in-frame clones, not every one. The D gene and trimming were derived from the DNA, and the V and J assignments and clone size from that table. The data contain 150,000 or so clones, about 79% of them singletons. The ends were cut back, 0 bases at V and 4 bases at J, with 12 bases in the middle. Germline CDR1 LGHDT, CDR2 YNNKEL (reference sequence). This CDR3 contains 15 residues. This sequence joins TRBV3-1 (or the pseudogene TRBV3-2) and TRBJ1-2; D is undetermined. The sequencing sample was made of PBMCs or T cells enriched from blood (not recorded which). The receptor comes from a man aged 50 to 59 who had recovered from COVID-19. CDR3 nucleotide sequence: TGTGCCAGCAGCCAAGATCTTTTCACAACCTATGGCTACACCTTC. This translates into CASSQDLFTTYGYTF.